This is a list of T cell receptor beta chains from one sample in a study of beta chain features in type 1 diabetes. The assay was immunoSEQ multiplex PCR, and TCRdb's table has in-frame clones only and misses some. The sample has about half a million clones; roughly 10% are singletons. Specimen: naive CD4+ T cells from blood. The receptor set was obtained from a woman between 18 and 29 years old in good health. Both conserved end residues are trimmed from each CDR3.

v_gene	j_gene	CDR3aa
TRBV28	TRBJ1-4	ASSGTHGKLF
TRBV7-2	TRBJ2-2	ASSSPNTGELF
TRBV9	TRBJ2-4	ASSVEVSIQY
TRBV9	TRBJ1-4	ASSVGNDRRGEKLF
TRBV5-4	TRBJ2-5	ASSFAGGETQY
TRBV19	TRBJ2-5	ASSIRSPTQTQY
TRBV6-1	TRBJ1-4	ASSEGVLRTNEKLF
TRBV5-1	TRBJ2-7	ASSLAHEQY
TRBV7-8	TRBJ2-5	ASSLLAGGLAETQY
TRBV7-9	TRBJ2-5	ASSLAAGLETQY
TRBV2	TRBJ2-5	ASSEQVTQY
TRBV6-5	TRBJ2-3	ASSYSWGRGDTQY